This TCR beta chain derives from a study of shared clonotypes between healthy human individuals. This CDR3 spans 13 amino acids. Germline CDR1 is SGHTA and CDR2 is FQGNSA. Trimming cost V 6 bases and J 4 bases, with 13 bases left between them. Assay used: immunoSEQ multiplex PCR; TCRdb lists only in-frame clones, some missing. The sample gives approximately 1,500,000 clones, 95% to 99% of which show up once; roughly 0.4% is in the top ten. A CD45RA+ naive subset and a CD45RA-negative memory subset were split from CD4+ cells. Input material: naive CD4+ T cells sorted from blood. Noted subset: CD45RA+ positively selected. The V and J genes are TRBV7-2 and TRBJ2-7; tentative D call: TRBD2 (5 bases). The clonotype comes from a young man in good health. The CDR3 region has the DNA TGTGCCAGCAGATCCGGACTGACGTACGAGCAGTACTTC. It is translated as CASRSGLTYEQYF.